The 5 T cell receptor beta chains listed next were all sequenced from one sample in a study of high-grade serous ovarian cancer treatment subgroups. The tumor samples were collected prior to definitive surgery or chemotherapy. Assay: immunoSEQ multiplex PCR; the TCRdb copy retains only in-frame clones and omits some. The sample consists of approximately 8,900 clones, 88% of them appearing once. The sequencing input was tumor tissue. The receptors were gathered from a human donor with high-grade serous ovarian cancer.

V is TRBV28 and J is TRBJ2-7; D remains ambiguous. This CDR3 spans 14 amino acids. Germline CDR1 and CDR2: MDHEN and SYDVKM. Deletions cut 7 bases from V and 3 bases from J, with 16 bases between. For the CDR3, the DNA is TGTGCCAGCAAAATCGACGGTAGGTTCTACGAGCAGTACTTC. Amino acid sequence: CASKIDGRFYEQYF. The full variable domain, its missing parts supplied by reference TRBV28 and TRBJ2-7, is DVKVTQSSRYLVKRTGEKVFLECVQDMDHENMFWYRQDPGLGLRLIYFSYDVKMKEKGDIPEGYSVSREKKERFSLILESASTNQTSMYLCASKIDGRFYEQYFGPGTRLTVT.

The chain couples TRBV9 to TRBJ2-5; D is unclear. The CDR3 consists of 13 residues. CDR1 is SGDLS and CDR2 is YYNGEE in the germline V gene. V dropped 0 bases and J dropped 3 bases, with 6 bases sitting between them. This chain's CDR3 is CASSVATEETQYF. CDR3 coding DNA: TGTGCCAGCAGCGTAGCTACGGAAGAGACCCAGTACTTC.

This clone showed up just once. The chain has TRBV19 and TRBJ2-7; 7 positions agree with TRBD1. The CDR3 spans 14 residues. With V trimmed by 4 bases and J by 4 bases, 7 bases remained unmatched. Germline V gene data show CDR1 as LNHDA and CDR2 as SQIVND (reference sequence). Here the CDR3 DNA reads TGTGCCAGTAGTAAAGCGGAGACAGGGTACGAGCAGTACTTC. This sequence encodes CASSKAETGYEQYF.

This chain links TRBV29-1 with TRBJ2-1; 12 nucleotides agree with TRBD2. Per germline, CDR1 SQVTM and CDR2 ANQGSEA. The V segment lost 5 bases and the J segment 7 bases; nucleotides outside the gene matches: 6. This CDR3 contains 14 residues. The CDR3 region has the DNA TGCAGCGTTAACGGACTAGCGGGGTGGAATGAGCAGTTCTTC. This sequence encodes CSVNGLAGWNEQFF.

V and J are TRBV25-1 and TRBJ2-7, with D perhaps being TRBD1 or TRBD2 (5 bases each). The CDR3 contains 12 residues. Germline V gives CDR1 MGHDK, CDR2 SYGVNS. V was pared by 7 bases and J by 2 bases, with 9 bases between. CDR3 nucleotides: TGTGCCAGCACCGGGACGGCCTACGAGCAGTACTTC. Translated: CASTGTAYEQYF.